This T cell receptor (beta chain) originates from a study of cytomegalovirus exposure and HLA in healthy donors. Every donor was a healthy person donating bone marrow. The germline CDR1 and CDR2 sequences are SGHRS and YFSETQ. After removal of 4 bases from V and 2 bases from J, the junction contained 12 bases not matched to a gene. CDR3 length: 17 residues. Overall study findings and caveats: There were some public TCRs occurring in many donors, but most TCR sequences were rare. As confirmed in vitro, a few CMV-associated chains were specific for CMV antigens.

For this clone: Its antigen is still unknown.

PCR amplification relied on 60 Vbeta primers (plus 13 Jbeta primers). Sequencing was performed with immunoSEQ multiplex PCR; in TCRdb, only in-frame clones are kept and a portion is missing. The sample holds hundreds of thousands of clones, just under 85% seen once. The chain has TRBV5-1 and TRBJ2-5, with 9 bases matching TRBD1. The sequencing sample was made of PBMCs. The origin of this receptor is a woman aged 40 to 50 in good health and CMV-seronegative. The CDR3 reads CASSTGQGTRWQETQYF. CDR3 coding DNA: TGCGCCAGCAGCACAGGACAGGGGACGCGGTGGCAAGAGACCCAGTACTTC.